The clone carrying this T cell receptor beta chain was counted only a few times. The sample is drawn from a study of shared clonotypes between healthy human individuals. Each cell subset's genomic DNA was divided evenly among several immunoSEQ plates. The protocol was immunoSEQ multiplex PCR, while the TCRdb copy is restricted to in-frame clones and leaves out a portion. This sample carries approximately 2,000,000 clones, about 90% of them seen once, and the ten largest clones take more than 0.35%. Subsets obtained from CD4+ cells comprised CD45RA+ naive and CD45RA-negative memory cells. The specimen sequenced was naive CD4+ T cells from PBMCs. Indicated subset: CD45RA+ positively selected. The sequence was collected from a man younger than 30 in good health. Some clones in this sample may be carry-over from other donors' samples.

In DNA, the CDR3 is TGTGCCAGCAGTTACGAACCAAATGGCTACACCTTC. Translated: CASSYEPNGYTF. The chain carries TRBV6-6 and TRBJ1-2; no reliable D call. Germline assignment: CDR1 MNHNY and CDR2 SVGAGI (reference sequence). The V and J ends lost 2 bases and 6 bases respectively, with 7 bases between them. The CDR3 consists of 12 residues.